Listed below are T cell receptor beta chains from one sample, sequenced in a study of blood T cell repertoires in COVID-19. Assay used: immunoSEQ multiplex PCR; TCRdb lists only in-frame clones, some missing. This sample carries 100,000 to 120,000 clones, around 82% of them seen once, and the ten largest clones take more than 15%. The sequenced sample consisted of peripheral blood. The source of these receptors is a woman aged 55-70 years with acute or convalescent COVID-19. Both conserved end residues are part of each CDR3. D genes are given only for firm matches. Size tells how often a clone was seen (once, few, many) or the class of an expanded clone, and some rows leave it out.

cdr3_length: 14; v_call: TRBV6-6; d_call: TRBD1; j_call: TRBJ2-5; clone_size: .; cdr3_aa: CASRPGQGVRTQYF; cdr3_nt: TGTGCCAGCAGACCGGGACAGGGGGTAAGGACCCAGTACTTC
cdr3_length: 15; v_call: TRBV5-8; d_call: TRBD1; j_call: TRBJ1-5; clone_size: .; cdr3_aa: CASSLGDRVNQPQHF; cdr3_nt: TGTGCCAGCAGCTTGGGCGACAGGGTCAATCAGCCCCAGCATTTT
cdr3_length: 11; v_call: TRBV12-3/TRBV12-4; d_call: .; j_call: TRBJ1-5; clone_size: few; cdr3_aa: CASSFGQPQHF; cdr3_nt: TGTGCCAGCAGTTTCGGTCAGCCCCAGCATTTT
cdr3_length: 12; v_call: TRBV7-9; d_call: .; j_call: TRBJ2-7; clone_size: .; cdr3_aa: CASSPTGGEQYF; cdr3_nt: TGTGCCAGCAGCCCAACCGGGGGCGAGCAGTACTTC
cdr3_length: 16; v_call: TRBV18; d_call: TRBD1; j_call: TRBJ1-4; clone_size: .; cdr3_aa: CASSPLPGQGNEKLFF; cdr3_nt: TGTGCCAGCTCACCACTCCCGGGACAGGGTAATGAAAAACTGTTTTTT
cdr3_length: 14; v_call: TRBV18; d_call: .; j_call: TRBJ2-3; clone_size: .; cdr3_aa: CASSKAENTDTQYF; cdr3_nt: TGTGCCAGCTCTAAAGCGGAGAACACAGATACGCAGTATTTT
cdr3_length: 16; v_call: TRBV2; d_call: TRBD2; j_call: TRBJ2-7; clone_size: .; cdr3_aa: CASALGTSGGTYEQYF; cdr3_nt: TGTGCCAGCGCGCTGGGGACTAGCGGGGGGACCTACGAGCAGTACTTC
cdr3_length: 13; v_call: TRBV29-1; d_call: TRBD1; j_call: TRBJ1-4; clone_size: .; cdr3_aa: CSVLRTGNEKLFF; cdr3_nt: TGCAGCGTTCTTCGGACAGGCAATGAAAAACTGTTTTTT
cdr3_length: 14; v_call: TRBV19; d_call: TRBD1; j_call: TRBJ1-4; clone_size: .; cdr3_aa: CASTRTGYNEKLFF; cdr3_nt: TGTGCCAGTACCCGGACAGGTTATAATGAAAAACTGTTTTTT
cdr3_length: 18; v_call: TRBV5-1; d_call: TRBD1; j_call: TRBJ1-5; clone_size: .; cdr3_aa: CASTAPGQGTRGNQPQHF; cdr3_nt: TGCGCCAGCACAGCGCCGGGACAGGGGACCAGGGGCAATCAGCCCCAGCATTTT
cdr3_length: 13; v_call: TRBV6-5; d_call: .; j_call: TRBJ2-7; clone_size: .; cdr3_aa: CASSSRLGPEQYF; cdr3_nt: TGTGCCAGCAGTTCGCGTCTGGGCCCGGAGCAGTACTTC
cdr3_length: 18; v_call: TRBV7-9; d_call: TRBD2; j_call: TRBJ2-1; clone_size: few; cdr3_aa: CASSPARGAASSYNEQFF; cdr3_nt: TGTGCCAGCAGCCCTGCGCGGGGGGCCGCGAGCTCCTACAATGAGCAGTTCTTC
cdr3_length: 15; v_call: TRBV21-1; d_call: .; j_call: TRBJ1-1; clone_size: .; cdr3_aa: CASSKVTGGNTEAFF; cdr3_nt: TGTGCCAGCAGCAAAGTTACAGGGGGGAACACTGAAGCTTTCTTT
cdr3_length: 13; v_call: TRBV12-3/TRBV12-4; d_call: TRBD1; j_call: TRBJ1-2; clone_size: .; cdr3_aa: CASTRQGTNGYTF; cdr3_nt: TGTGCCAGCACAAGACAGGGTACGAATGGCTACACCTTC
cdr3_length: 14; v_call: TRBV6-1; d_call: TRBD2; j_call: TRBJ2-7; clone_size: many; cdr3_aa: CASSETSGGFEQYF; cdr3_nt: TGTGCCAGCAGTGAGACTAGCGGGGGGTTCGAGCAGTACTTC
cdr3_length: 16; v_call: TRBV18; d_call: TRBD2; j_call: TRBJ2-1; clone_size: .; cdr3_aa: CASSTVVLAGGDEQFF; cdr3_nt: TGTGCCAGCTCGACGGTAGTACTAGCGGGGGGCGATGAGCAGTTCTTC
cdr3_length: 13; v_call: TRBV9; d_call: .; j_call: TRBJ1-6; clone_size: .; cdr3_aa: CASSVGSGSPLHF; cdr3_nt: TGTGCCAGCAGCGTAGGATCGGGATCACCCCTCCACTTT
cdr3_length: 16; v_call: TRBV29-1; d_call: TRBD1; j_call: TRBJ2-7; clone_size: .; cdr3_aa: CSVEGLRDRSSYEQYF; cdr3_nt: TGCAGCGTTGAGGGGCTCCGGGACAGGAGCTCCTACGAGCAGTACTTC
cdr3_length: 16; v_call: TRBV10-3; d_call: .; j_call: TRBJ1-2; clone_size: .; cdr3_aa: CAISESWGQTFYGYTF; cdr3_nt: TGTGCCATCAGTGAGTCCTGGGGGCAAACCTTCTATGGCTACACCTTC
cdr3_length: 14; v_call: TRBV7-2; d_call: .; j_call: TRBJ1-3; clone_size: .; cdr3_aa: CASSPRRAGNTIYF; cdr3_nt: TGTGCCAGCAGCCCGCGTCGGGCTGGAAACACCATATATTTT
cdr3_length: 17; v_call: TRBV9; d_call: .; j_call: TRBJ2-2; clone_size: few; cdr3_aa: CASSVEYESGGVGELFF; cdr3_nt: TGTGCCAGCAGCGTAGAATATGAGTCGGGCGGGGTCGGGGAGCTGTTTTTT
cdr3_length: 14; v_call: TRBV19; d_call: .; j_call: TRBJ1-2; clone_size: .; cdr3_aa: CASTTTGISYGYTF; cdr3_nt: TGTGCCAGTACTACCACAGGGATTAGTTATGGCTACACCTTC
cdr3_length: 13; v_call: TRBV27; d_call: .; j_call: TRBJ2-7; clone_size: .; cdr3_aa: CASSWVRGSEQYF; cdr3_nt: TGTGCCAGCAGTTGGGTAAGGGGAAGCGAGCAGTACTTC
cdr3_length: 13; v_call: TRBV29-1; d_call: .; j_call: TRBJ1-1; clone_size: .; cdr3_aa: CSVILLSGTEAFF; cdr3_nt: TGCAGCGTCATCCTTTTATCCGGGACTGAAGCTTTCTTT
cdr3_length: 16; v_call: TRBV7-3; d_call: TRBD2; j_call: TRBJ2-5; clone_size: .; cdr3_aa: CASSLRGSGGPETQYF; cdr3_nt: TGTGCCAGCAGCTTACGAGGTAGCGGGGGGCCAGAGACCCAGTACTTC
cdr3_length: 14; v_call: TRBV5-1; d_call: TRBD1; j_call: TRBJ1-4; clone_size: .; cdr3_aa: CASSPGQTNEKLFF; cdr3_nt: TGCGCCAGCAGCCCGGGACAGACTAATGAAAAACTGTTTTTT
cdr3_length: 15; v_call: TRBV19; d_call: .; j_call: TRBJ1-1; clone_size: .; cdr3_aa: CASSIFGGGNTEAFF; cdr3_nt: TGTGCCAGTAGTATCTTTGGGGGGGGGAACACTGAAGCTTTCTTT